This T cell receptor (beta chain) was recorded in a study of T cell changes during pregnancy in multiple sclerosis. Assay used: immunoSEQ multiplex PCR; TCRdb lists only in-frame clones, some missing. In the table there are some 63,000 clones, roughly nine tenths of which are singletons. CDR1 SGHTA and CDR2 FQGTGA come from the germline V gene. The V end lost 5 bases, the J end lost 8 bases, and 19 bases lay between the germline ends. The CDR3 loop spans 15 amino acids. The sequenced sample was peripheral blood, obtained before pregnancy. V gene TRBV7-3 combines with J gene TRBJ2-1; D is undetermined. The TCR was taken from a female donor with multiple sclerosis, enrolled in a pregnancy study. CDR3 in amino acids: CASSPSPLEIHEQFF. The DNA of the CDR3 is TGTGCCAGCAGCCCCTCCCCTTTAGAGATCCATGAGCAGTTCTTC. The variable domain in full, with the rest retrieved from reference TRBV7-3 and TRBJ2-1, is GAGVSQTPSNKVTEKGKYVELRCDPISGHTALYWYRQSLGQGPEFLIYFQGTGAADDSGLPNDRFFAVRPEGSVSTLKIQRTERGDSAVYLCASSPSPLEIHEQFFGPGTRLTVL.